A single sample gave rise to the 24 T cell receptor beta chains below, sequenced in a study of blood T cells in healthy people across ages. A sample-barcoded 5' primer and a J-beta primer mix were used in a second PCR of about 6 to 11 cycles. TCRdb reprocessed the 5' RACE reads via MiXCR and lists one record per CDR3 protein. The sample lists over a million distinct CDR3 sequences, around 59% occurring once. The sequenced material came from blood. These receptors originate from a man between 18 and 35 years old in good health.

This clonotype came up a few times. In nucleotides, the CDR3 is TGTGCCAGCAGTCCTCCGTCAGCTTCCTACGAGCAGTACTTC. Translated: CASSPPSASYEQYF. The rearrangement joins TRBV12-3 or TRBV12-4 to TRBJ2-7; D call uncertain. Trimming removed 5 bases from V and 1 base from J, with 12 bases in between. This CDR3 is built from 14 residues.

The rearrangement links TRBV20-1 to TRBJ1-5; D not resolved. The CDR3 runs to 14 residues. Trimming took off 0 bases at V and 4 bases at J, with 10 bases between the two ends. Germline assignment: CDR1 DFQATT and CDR2 SNEGSKA (reference sequence). CDR3 coding DNA: TGCAGTGCTAGAGAGGTGGCCTCTAATCAGCCCCAGCATTTT. Translated: CSAREVASNQPQHF.

This chain uses TRBV7-9 with TRBJ2-7; D is perhaps TRBD2 (6 bases). CDR1 SEHNR and CDR2 FQNEAQ come from the germline V gene (reference sequence). The length of the CDR3 is 14 residues. Trimming left V 5 bases short and J 2 bases short, with 13 bases between. The CDR3 bases are TGTGCCAGCAGCCACCGGGACTTAACCTACGAGCAGTACTTC. Translating gives CASSHRDLTYEQYF. Using reference TRBV7-9 and TRBJ2-7 for the parts outside the CDR3, the full variable domain is DTGVSQNPRHKITKRGQNVTFRCDPISEHNRLYWYRQTLGQGPEFLTYFQNEAQLEKSRLLSDRFSAERPKGSFSTLEIQRTEQGDSAMYLCASSHRDLTYEQYFGPGTRLTVT.

This chain connects TRBV4-3 to TRBJ1-6, with 7 bases identical to TRBD1. CDR3 size: 16 residues. Trimming took 0 bases from V and 4 from J; bases not matched to a gene: 3. Germline-derived CDR1 and CDR2 are LGHNA and YSLEER. The CDR3 is CASSQDGGQYNSPLHF. CDR3 in DNA: TGCGCCAGCAGCCAAGATGGGGGACAGTATAATTCACCCCTCCACTTT.

The chain links TRBV10-3 to TRBJ2-5; D not certain. The J call may be in error: the DNA end matches TRBJ2-7 better. Per the germline V gene, CDR1 is ENHRY and CDR2 is SYGVKD. The CDR3 extends over 13 amino acids. The CDR3, as DNA: TGTGCCATCAGTGCGGGTACTGCCTACGAGCAGTACTTC. This gives the protein CAISAGTAYEQYF.

The chain couples TRBV20-1 to TRBJ2-1, with TRBD2 matching over 15 bases. Germline CDR1 and CDR2: DFQATT and SNEGSKA (reference sequence). The J segment lost 10 bases and the V segment lost 7 bases, leaving 5 bases of the junction unmatched. The CDR3 sequence is 13 residues long. This chain's CDR3 is CSVQGTSGREQFF. The CDR3 nucleotides are TGCAGTGTACAAGGGACTAGCGGGAGGGAGCAGTTCTTC.

The V gene is TRBV20-1, the J gene TRBJ2-1; D possibly corresponds to TRBD2 (5 bases). This CDR3 comprises 14 residues. V lost 6 bases and J 8 bases, leaving 20 bases between the germline ends. The V gene's germline CDR1 is DFQATT and CDR2 SNEGSKA (reference sequence). CDR3 protein: CSAAHGESRHEQFF. Written as DNA, the CDR3 is TGCAGTGCCGCCCATGGGGAGTCTAGGCATGAGCAGTTCTTC.

This clonotype was counted only a few times. The CDR3 reads CASSITAGAKVYGYTF. For the CDR3, the DNA is TGTGCCAGCAGCATCACGGCGGGGGCAAAGGTATATGGCTACACCTTC. This chain links TRBV7-8 with TRBJ1-2, with a possible D match to TRBD1 (6 bases). The CDR3 runs to 16 residues. Germline-derived CDR1 and CDR2 are SGHVS and FQNEAQ. Trimming took 5 bases from V and 5 from J, leaving 21 bases between them.

This clonotype was counted a single time. The chain recombines TRBV5-1 with TRBJ2-6; D ambiguous. V gave up 5 bases and J gave up 4 bases, with 10 bases separating them. CDR1 SGHRS and CDR2 YFSETQ come from the germline V gene. The CDR3 spans 14 residues. CDR3 region: CASRGRGGANVLTF. For the CDR3, the DNA is TGCGCCAGCAGGGGCAGAGGCGGGGCCAACGTCCTGACTTTC.

This chain links TRBV3-1 with TRBJ1-2; 8 nucleotides agree with TRBD1. CDR1 and CDR2 (germline): LGHDT, YNNKEL (reference sequence). Losses at the gene ends were 0 bases for V and 1 base for J; bases not matched to a gene: 10. The CDR3 length is 18 residues. The CDR3 nucleotides are TGTGCCAGCAGCCAAGATGGGACAGGAAGCAGGGTTAACTATGGCTACACCTTC. Translating it yields CASSQDGTGSRVNYGYTF.

V gene TRBV4-3 combines with J gene TRBJ2-7, with 8 bases lining up with TRBD2. Germline values: CDR1 LGHNA, CDR2 YSLEER. This CDR3 has 14 amino acids. Losses at the gene ends were 4 bases for V and 3 bases for J; bases not matched to a gene: 5. CDR3 amino acids: CASSLHGTSYEQYF. The CDR3 region has the DNA TGCGCCAGCAGCCTCCACGGGACTAGCTACGAGCAGTACTTC.

The chain links TRBV10-1 to TRBJ1-6; 7 nucleotides match TRBD1. Germline assignment: CDR1 WNHNN and CDR2 SYGVQD (reference sequence). The junction had 5 bases not matched to a gene; V was cut back by 4 bases and J by 5 bases. There are 15 residues in the CDR3. The chain's CDR3 is CASSGQGGDNSPLHF. DNA for the CDR3: TGCGCCAGCAGTGGACAGGGCGGTGATAATTCACCCCTCCACTTT.

This clonotype came up a few times. This chain connects TRBV29-1 to TRBJ2-7; TRBD2 might be the D (6 bases). The CDR3 runs to 14 residues. Germline V gives CDR1 SQVTM, CDR2 ANQGSEA. Trimming shortened V by 5 bases and J by 4 bases, and 18 bases separated the two germline ends. The CDR3 DNA sequence: TGCAGCGTTCTTGAGGAGGGGCGGACTTACGAGCAGTACTTC. This gives the protein CSVLEEGRTYEQYF.

The chain's CDR3 is CSASSPGSSTDTQYF. In nucleotides, the CDR3 is TGCAGTGCTTCCTCCCCGGGATCTAGCACAGATACGCAGTATTTT. J is TRBJ2-3 and V is TRBV20-1; tentative D call: TRBD2 (5 bases). The CDR3 has 15 residues. Per the germline V gene, CDR1 is DFQATT and CDR2 is SNEGSKA (reference sequence). V was pared by 5 bases and J by 0 bases, with 15 bases between.

The CDR3 sequence: CASRPAGEEEQFF. The CDR3 DNA is TGTGCCAGCAGACCGGCGGGGGAGGAGGAGCAGTTCTTC. The chain couples TRBV28 to TRBJ2-1, with 7 bases fitting TRBD2. This CDR3 contains 13 residues. The J segment lost 10 bases and the V segment lost 6 bases, leaving 9 bases of the junction unmatched. The germline V gene has CDR1 MDHEN and CDR2 SYDVKM. The entire variable domain, with the rest obtained from reference TRBV28 and TRBJ2-1, is as follows: DVKVTQSSRYLVKRTGEKVFLECVQDMDHENMFWYRQDPGLGLRLIYFSYDVKMKEKGDIPEGYSVSREKKERFSLILESASTNQTSMYLCASRPAGEEEQFFGPGTRLTVL.

The chain joins TRBV12-3 or TRBV12-4 to TRBJ2-5; TRBD2 matches at 11 bases. The DNA matches TRBJ2-7 better at its end, which makes the J call doubtful. The CDR3 spans 14 residues. The CDR3 nucleotides are TGTGCCAGCAGTATCATGACTAGCGGGGTCGAGCAGTACTTC. Translated, it gives CASSIMTSGVEQYF.

The rearrangement joins TRBV4-1 to TRBJ2-5; TRBD2 aligns across 8 bases. The end of the DNA is better explained by TRBJ2-7, so the J call may be wrong. Germline CDR1 reads MGHRA; CDR2 reads YSYEKL. CDR3 size: 18 residues. In DNA, the CDR3 is TGCGCCAGCAGCCGATTCGGGGGAGGTAGCGGGGATCCCTACGAGCAGTACTTC. Translated, it gives CASSRFGGGSGDPYEQYF.

V and J are TRBV10-1 and TRBJ2-7; the D gene is possibly TRBD2 (5 bases). The CDR3 has 13 residues. Trimming stripped 6 bases from V and 7 bases from J, with 16 bases between. Germline V gene data show CDR1 as WNHNN and CDR2 as SYGVQD (reference sequence). CDR3 region: CASSGPFTGEQYF. CDR3 DNA: TGCGCCAGCAGCGGACCCTTTACGGGAGAGCAGTACTTC.

This clonotype was counted only a few times. The gene calls are TRBV29-1 and TRBJ2-4, with 15 bases identical to TRBD2. The J call may be mistaken, given a closer DNA end match to TRBJ2-7. CDR3 length: 14 amino acids. Germline V gene lookup returns CDR1 SQVTM and CDR2 ANQGSEA. The DNA for the CDR3 is TGCAGCGTTGGAGGGACTAGCGGGGGGTACGAGCAGTACTTC. Its protein is CSVGGTSGGYEQYF.

This chain connects TRBV4-3 to TRBJ2-2; 11 bases line up with TRBD2. CDR1 is LGHNA, CDR2 YSLEER, per germline. The CDR3 extends over 17 amino acids. Losses at the gene ends were 4 bases for V and 4 bases for J; bases not matched to a gene: 8. Here the CDR3 DNA reads TGCGCCAGCAGCCCAAGCACTAGCGGGGGACTCACCGGGGAGCTGTTTTTT. Protein: CASSPSTSGGLTGELFF.

The chain has TRBV4-1 and TRBJ2-3, with TRBD1 matching over 8 bases. CDR3 size: 15 residues. Germline trimming cut 3 bases from V and 4 bases from J; bases unmatched to any gene: 6. In germline, CDR1 is MGHRA, CDR2 YSYEKL. CDR3 loop: CASSHPRQGSDTQYF. Written as DNA, the CDR3 is TGCGCCAGCAGCCACCCGAGACAGGGGTCAGATACGCAGTATTTT.

The V and J genes are TRBV11-2 and TRBJ2-7; 7 positions match TRBD2. Trimming removed 3 bases from V and 3 bases from J; junction bases left unmatched: 11. Germline assignment: CDR1 SGHAT and CDR2 FQNNGV. The CDR3 runs 16 residues. Written as DNA, the CDR3 is TGTGCCAGCAGCTTTACGGGAGGAGGTTCGGGCTACGAGCAGTACTTC. Its protein is CASSFTGGGSGYEQYF.

This chain uses TRBV14 with TRBJ2-7; TRBD2 matches 7 bases. This CDR3 contains 16 residues. Trimming removed 0 bases from V and 3 bases from J; junction bases left unmatched: 8. CDR1 SGHDN and CDR2 FVKESK come from the germline V gene. CDR3 bases: TGTGCCAGCAGCCAAGAGCTAGCGGCGAAGATCTACGAGCAGTACTTC. This gives the protein CASSQELAAKIYEQYF.

This chain uses TRBV10-3 with TRBJ1-5; tentatively, D is TRBD1 (6 bases). CDR1 ENHRY and CDR2 SYGVKD come from the germline V gene. This CDR3 spans 16 amino acids. V was pared by 8 bases and J by 4 bases, with 21 bases between. The CDR3 nucleotides are TGTGCCATCTCAAGAGGGGCACAGGGTACGAATCAGCCCCAGCATTTT. Amino acids: CAISRGAQGTNQPQHF.